The rows below give T cell receptor beta chains drawn from one sample of a study of control samples from healthy donors and cancer patients. Libraries were prepared by immunoSEQ multiplex PCR; TCRdb keeps only in-frame clonotypes and omits some of them. The sample contains around 95,000 clones, approximately 80% of which appear only once. The material sequenced was blood. All receptors derive from a man younger than 45 in good health. Both conserved end residues are part of each CDR3. The size entry is marked missing in some rows and otherwise reads once, few, many or a size class.

size,V,J,CDR3
NA,TRBV18,TRBJ1-1,CASSKGDGRNTEAFF
NA,TRBV7-9,TRBJ2-4,CASSSYFRGLAKNIQYF
NA,TRBV10-3,TRBJ2-4,CAISEGLSRSYIQYF
NA,TRBV27,TRBJ2-7,CASGTGTRVSYEQYF
NA,TRBV5-1,TRBJ2-5,CASSLRARGGPTRKQETQYF
NA,TRBV5-1,TRBJ1-1,CASSLDAGPNLGTEAFF
NA,TRBV15,TRBJ2-1,CATSWINEQFF
NA,TRBV10-3,TRBJ2-3,CAIGTSGGAGPDTQYF
NA,TRBV19,TRBJ2-5,CASSPRLAGTQYF
NA,TRBV27,TRBJ1-1,CASSLSQGAASTEAFF
NA,TRBV29-1,TRBJ2-7,CSATTGYEQYF
once,TRBV6-5,TRBJ1-2,CASRGQYYYGYTF
once,TRBV9,TRBJ2-7,CASSVGQDYPYEQYF
few,TRBV12-3/TRBV12-4,TRBJ2-1,CASSFDQYNEQFF
NA,TRBV5-1,TRBJ1-1,CASRSDPGNPTFF
NA,TRBV10-2,TRBJ1-2,CASSERVQGGYTF
NA,TRBV27,TRBJ1-2,CASSSGWGQYGYTF
NA,TRBV2,TRBJ2-3,CASSPTGFSTDTQYF
NA,TRBV28,TRBJ1-3,CASRGEDASSGNTIYF
once,TRBV6-5,TRBJ2-2,CASSPGTGGTGELFF
NA,TRBV2,TRBJ2-3,CASSERASPVSTDTQYF
NA,TRBV24-1,TRBJ1-2,CATSDPRDRVGGYTF
few,TRBV14,TRBJ2-7,CASSQILGRGPYEQYF
NA,TRBV5-5,TRBJ2-1,CASRIALVAGGNEQFF
NA,TRBV7-3,TRBJ2-1,CASSTQGASYNEQFF
NA,TRBV5-4,TRBJ2-6,CASSLGAGANVLTF
NA,TRBV9,TRBJ1-2,CASSVVETKSPPYGYTF
NA,TRBV11-2,TRBJ1-1,CASSPDGQRNTEAFF
few,TRBV18,TRBJ2-3,CASSRESSLRTDTQYF
NA,TRBV5-1,TRBJ2-2,CASAGGQGNTGELFF
once,TRBV10-2,TRBJ2-3,CASSTGTGAMEDTQYF
NA,TRBV19,TRBJ1-6,CASSKRPWGNSPLHF
once,TRBV14,TRBJ1-2,CASSQVRDRDHYGYTF
NA,TRBV7-2,TRBJ1-2,CASSLGGNGYTF
NA,TRBV5-4,TRBJ2-2,CASSLIGGGSTGELFF
NA,TRBV18,TRBJ2-7,CASSPGQGRSYEQYF
NA,TRBV11-2,TRBJ1-2,CASSPNSRRVSYTF
NA,TRBV7-8,TRBJ1-2,CASSQNSRGAGYGYTF
NA,TRBV29-1,TRBJ2-6,CSVVEGPGANVLTF
once,TRBV2,TRBJ2-5,CASRGQGGETQYF
NA,TRBV12-5,TRBJ2-7,CASARFSSYEQYF
NA,TRBV27,TRBJ2-3,CATGWGQSTDTQYF
few,TRBV24-1,TRBJ2-2,CATSGSLNTGELFF
few,TRBV2,TRBJ1-5,CASSQGDQPQHF
NA,TRBV19,TRBJ1-1,CASSIAGRYTEAFF
NA,TRBV7-9,TRBJ2-1,CASSFGTNEQFF
NA,TRBV7-8,TRBJ1-4,CASSLARQGGREKLFF
once,TRBV5-1,TRBJ2-1,CASSFTSSGGYNEQFF
NA,TRBV10-2,TRBJ2-3,CASWTSGVRDTQYF
few,TRBV5-1,TRBJ1-4,CASSFGRSGEKLFF
NA,TRBV5-1,TRBJ1-1,CASSLALDGSQAFF
NA,TRBV15,TRBJ1-2,CATSSWGDGREDLSGYTF
NA,TRBV6-6,TRBJ2-1,CASNQGANEQFF
NA,TRBV20-1,TRBJ1-1,CSASGGPHTEAFF
NA,TRBV6-4,TRBJ2-7,CASRGGLNSYEQYF
NA,TRBV11-2,TRBJ2-7,CASSLTSGGLSSYEQYF
NA,TRBV7-3,TRBJ2-3,CASSRARGSGTDTQYF
NA,TRBV7-3,TRBJ1-2,CASSASGVLGDGYTF
NA,TRBV2,TRBJ1-6,CASSEVGGGNSPLHF